These 3 T cell receptor beta chains originate from one sample sequenced in a study of cytomegalovirus exposure and HLA in healthy donors. PCR amplification relied on 60 Vbeta primers (plus 13 Jbeta primers). The repertoire was sequenced with immunoSEQ multiplex PCR; TCRdb's copy has only in-frame clones and lacks some. Among roughly 90,000 clones listed, 70% to 85% were seen once. The sequencing input was PBMCs. All receptors derive from a young man in good health and CMV-seropositive.

The chain carries TRBV4-3 and TRBJ1-2; 12 bases align to TRBD1. In germline, CDR1 is LGHNA, CDR2 YSLEER. V was clipped by 1 base and J by 3 bases; unmatched bases: 0. The CDR3 totals 15 residues. The CDR3: CASSQGDRGHYGYTF. As DNA, the CDR3 is TGCGCCAGCAGCCAAGGGGACAGGGGGCACTATGGCTACACCTTC.

The genes are TRBV5-1 and TRBJ1-6; perhaps TRBD1 as D (5 bases). Germline CDR1 and CDR2: SGHRS and YFSETQ. The CDR3 length is 17 residues. The V end was cut by 0 bases, the J end by 7 bases, with 17 bases between. The CDR3, as DNA: TGCGCCAGCAGCTTGGTTCCAGGGAGGAAAACGAATTCACCCCTCCACTTT. Its protein product is CASSLVPGRKTNSPLHF.

This CDR3 reads CASSSGRTGELFF. CDR3 in DNA: TGTGCCAGCAGTAGCGGGAGAACCGGGGAGCTGTTTTTT. The chain combines TRBV6-4 with TRBJ2-2; 8 bases map to TRBD2. V dropped 5 bases and J dropped 5; count of bases not matched to a gene: 1. Germline CDR1 MRHNA, CDR2 SNTAGT. There are 13 residues in the CDR3.